This T cell receptor beta chain came from a study of human T cells and chemical hapten exposure. The wider study: How much TCR each sample yielded varied, mostly because pooled library volumes differed slightly.

This clonotype was counted between two and nine times. Individual cDNA molecules each carried unique molecular identifiers attached by the library. One entry per CDR3 protein results from TCRdb running MiXCR on the RACE reads. The top ten hold roughly 3% of the sample, which has around 70,000 distinct CDR3 sequences, around 6.1% seen once. Time point of the sample: healthy volunteer bleed at 6 weeks. Total RNA was isolated from whole blood that had not been fractionated. Germline CDR1 SGHTA, CDR2 FQGNSA. The ends lost 1 base at V and 3 bases at J; junction bases unmatched: 7. The CDR3 totals 16 residues.

The sequencing sample was made of whole blood. This receptor was identified in a female donor in good health. Some clones in this sample may be carry-over from other donors' samples. The gene calls are TRBV7-2 and TRBJ2-5, with 8 bases identical to TRBD1. The CDR3 loop reads CASSLGWTGYEETQYF. For the CDR3, the DNA is TGTGCCAGCAGCTTAGGGTGGACAGGGTACGAAGAGACCCAGTACTTC.